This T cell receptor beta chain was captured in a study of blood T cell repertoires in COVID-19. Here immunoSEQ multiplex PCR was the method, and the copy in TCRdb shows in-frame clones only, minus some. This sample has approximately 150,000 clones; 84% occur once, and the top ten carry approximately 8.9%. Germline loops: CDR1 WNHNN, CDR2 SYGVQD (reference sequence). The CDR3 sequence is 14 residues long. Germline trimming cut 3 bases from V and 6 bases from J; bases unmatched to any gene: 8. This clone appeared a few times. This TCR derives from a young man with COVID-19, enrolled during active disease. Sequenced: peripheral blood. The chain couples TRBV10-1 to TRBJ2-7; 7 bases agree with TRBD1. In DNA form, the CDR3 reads TGCGCCAGCAGTGAAAGGGGGCTAGCAAGCGAGCAGTACTTC. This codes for CASSERGLASEQYF.